The 23 T cell receptor beta chains listed next were all sequenced from one sample in a study of blood T cell repertoires in COVID-19. The assay was immunoSEQ multiplex PCR, and TCRdb's table has in-frame clones only and misses some. The profile covers tens of thousands of clones, with 75% to 90% appearing a single time and less than 5.5% taken by the ten largest. What was sequenced was peripheral blood. These receptors all stem from a woman aged 50 to 60 with active COVID-19.

DNA of the CDR3: TGTGCCAGCAGTACCATCGGGGTGGGGACAGACCAGCATTTT. Translation: CASSTIGVGTDQHF. The chain uses TRBV6-5 and TRBJ1-5; 7 bases are a match to TRBD1. The germline CDR1 and CDR2 sequences are MNHEY and SVGAGI. V was pared by 5 bases and J by 12 bases, with 13 bases of the junction left unmatched. The CDR3 runs 14 residues.

The V call is TRBV13, the J call TRBJ2-3; D is unclear. The CDR3 is 13 amino acids. Germline-derived CDR1 and CDR2 are PRHDT and FYEKMQ (reference sequence). V was clipped by 7 bases and J by 1 base, with 9 bases between them. CDR3 residues: CASTASGTDTQYF. The CDR3 nucleotides read TGTGCCAGCACCGCGAGTGGCACAGATACGCAGTATTTT.

The chain combines TRBV9 with TRBJ1-2; 10 nucleotides line up with TRBD1. Germline lookup yields CDR1 SGDLS and CDR2 YYNGEE. This CDR3 spans 15 amino acids. V shed 3 bases and J 2 bases; nucleotides not matched to a gene: 4. This CDR3 reads CASSDGTGANYGYTF. The CDR3 DNA reads TGTGCCAGCAGCGATGGGACAGGGGCGAACTATGGCTACACCTTC. Full variable domain (missing parts from reference TRBV9 and TRBJ1-2): DSGVTQTPKHLITATGQRVTLRCSPRSGDLSVYWYQQSLDQGLQFLIQYYNGEERAKGNILERFSAQQFPDLHSELNLSSLELGDSALYFCASSDGTGANYGYTFGSGTRLTVV.

The V and J genes are TRBV5-1 and TRBJ1-1; tentative D call: TRBD1 (6 bases). The CDR3 covers 17 residues. The V end lost 2 bases, the J end lost 11 bases, and 28 bases lay between the germline ends. Germline assignment: CDR1 SGHRS and CDR2 YFSETQ. The chain's CDR3 is CASSFYLIARTTQGAFF. CDR3 coding DNA: TGCGCCAGCAGCTTCTACCTAATCGCCCGGACAACTCAGGGGGCTTTCTTT.

The chain is built from TRBV2 and TRBJ2-1; TRBD2 matches at 8 bases. V dropped 2 bases and J dropped 3; count of bases not matched to a gene: 6. The CDR3 totals 16 residues. Germline-derived CDR1 and CDR2 are SNHLY and FYNNEI. CDR3 nucleotides: TGTGCCAGCAGTGAAACGGCAAGCGGGAGCTACAATGAGCAGTTCTTC. Translated: CASSETASGSYNEQFF.

The chain has TRBV7-9 and TRBJ2-3; D is perhaps TRBD1 (6 bases). From germline, CDR1 is SEHNR and CDR2 FQNEAQ (reference sequence). The CDR3 consists of 12 residues. V dropped 10 bases and J dropped 1 base, with 9 bases sitting between them. The CDR3 DNA sequence: TGTGCCATAAGACAGGGCACAGATACGCAGTATTTT. It translates to CAIRQGTDTQYF.

The rearrangement uses TRBV11-3 and TRBJ2-3; 16 bases are shared with TRBD2. The CDR3 extends over 16 amino acids. J was trimmed by 6 bases and V by 5 bases; bases with no gene match: 5. Germline CDR1 is SGHNT and CDR2 is YENEEA. The CDR3 sequence is CASSTGLAGGLDTQYF. The CDR3 DNA reads as TGTGCCAGCAGCACGGGACTAGCGGGAGGGTTGGATACGCAGTATTTT.

The chain recombines TRBV5-1 with TRBJ2-7; possible D gene TRBD2, 5 bases. The ends were cut back, 2 bases at V and 3 bases at J, with 9 bases in the middle. Germline V gene lookup returns CDR1 SGHRS and CDR2 YFSETQ. The CDR3 covers 13 residues. The CDR3 DNA follows: TGCGCCAGCAGCTTAGACGGGGACTACGAGCAGTACTTC. It yields the protein CASSLDGDYEQYF.

This clone was seen ten or more times. The chain joins TRBV19 to TRBJ1-1, with 8 bases matching TRBD1. There are 15 residues in the CDR3. Germline V lookup: CDR1 LNHDA, CDR2 SQIVND (reference sequence). J was trimmed by 0 bases and V by 7 bases; bases with no gene match: 7. The CDR3 DNA sequence: TGTGCCAGTACCACCCTGGACAGGGTGAACACTGAAGCTTTCTTT. It translates to CASTTLDRVNTEAFF.

The table lists this clone with a count of one. The rearrangement joins TRBV3-1 (or the pseudogene TRBV3-2) to TRBJ1-2, with 11 bases matching TRBD1. With 0 bases clipped from V and 6 bases from J, the junction kept 9 bases outside the gene matches. CDR1 is LGHDT and CDR2 is YNNKEL in the germline V gene (reference sequence). The CDR3 extends over 17 amino acids. The CDR3 sequence is CASSQEDRGRFSDGYTF. The CDR3 DNA follows: TGTGCCAGCAGCCAAGAGGACAGGGGGCGCTTTTCGGATGGCTACACCTTC.

The chain combines TRBV5-6 with TRBJ1-6; tentative D call: TRBD1 (5 bases). The germline V gene has CDR1 SGHDT and CDR2 YYEEEE. Trimming stripped 1 base from V and 7 bases from J, with 15 bases between. This CDR3 has 16 amino acids. The CDR3: CASSLFLTVQNSPLHF. CDR3 nucleotide sequence: TGTGCCAGCAGCTTGTTTCTGACAGTTCAGAATTCACCCCTCCACTTT.

This chain connects TRBV27 to TRBJ1-5; TRBD1 aligns across 10 bases. The CDR3 totals 16 residues. In germline, CDR1 is MNHEY, CDR2 SMNVEV (reference sequence). V lost 8 bases and J lost 1; bases outside the gene matches: 8. CDR3 coding DNA: TGTGCCAGCTCGGGACAGGGGAAAGGCAGCAATCAGCCCCAGCATTTT. This sequence encodes CASSGQGKGSNQPQHF.

The V and J genes are TRBV4-1 and TRBJ2-1; the match to TRBD2 covers 7 bases. V shed 6 bases and J 3 bases; nucleotides not matched to a gene: 5. CDR1 and CDR2 (germline): MGHRA, YSYEKL. The CDR3 consists of 14 residues. CDR3: CASSPRGDYNEQFF. The DNA for the CDR3 is TGCGCCAGCAGTCCTCGGGGGGACTACAATGAGCAGTTCTTC.

The chain's CDR3 is CASSLARRKGIGGNEQFF. The CDR3, as DNA: TGTGCCAGCAGCTTAGCGCGGAGGAAGGGAATCGGGGGCAATGAGCAGTTCTTC. This chain links TRBV7-8 with TRBJ2-1; tentatively, D is TRBD2 (6 bases). The V gene's germline CDR1 is SGHVS and CDR2 FQNEAQ. The CDR3 has 18 residues. The V gene lost 0 bases and the J gene lost 6 bases, with 21 bases spanning the gap.

The chain has TRBV2 and TRBJ2-1; no reliable D call. Trimming removed 3 bases at V and 0 bases at J, with 9 bases between. The length of the CDR3 is 15 residues. CDR1 SNHLY and CDR2 FYNNEI come from the germline V gene. The chain's CDR3 is CASSDARSSYNEQFF. CDR3 nucleotides: TGTGCCAGCAGTGACGCGAGGAGCTCCTACAATGAGCAGTTCTTC.

In regard to this clone: An end of the junction differs from the germline gene, which may be a read error. The chain carries TRBV7-3 and TRBJ1-1, with 9 bases aligning to TRBD1. CDR3 length: 14 residues. The germline CDR1 and CDR2 sequences are SGHTA and FQGTGA. CDR3 coding DNA: TGTGCCGGCAGCCCCGGTCCACAGGGGGCCTCGGCTTTCTTT. Translated, it gives CAGSPGPQGASAFF.

The chain carries TRBV11-2 and TRBJ2-1; D perhaps matches TRBD2 (6 bases). The germline V and J ends were trimmed by 5 bases and 4 bases, with 9 bases remaining between them. CDR3 length: 13 amino acids. Germline V gene lookup returns CDR1 SGHAT and CDR2 FQNNGV. The CDR3 loop reads CASSIGGYNEQFF. As DNA, the CDR3 is TGTGCCAGCAGCATAGGAGGGTACAATGAGCAGTTCTTC.

The chain is built from TRBV5-6 and TRBJ2-1; 13 bases align to TRBD2. The CDR3 has 14 residues. Trimming at V came to 2 bases and at J to 8 bases, leaving 1 base not matched to a gene. The germline CDR1 and CDR2 sequences are SGHDT and YYEEEE. The CDR3 DNA reads TGTGCCAGCAGCTTTGGACTAGCGGGGGATGAGCAGTTCTTC. It encodes CASSFGLAGDEQFF.

The chain is built from TRBV19 and TRBJ1-2; no definite D call. CDR1 is LNHDA and CDR2 is SQIVND in the germline V gene (reference sequence). The CDR3 is 12 residues long. V was trimmed by 8 bases and J by 4 bases, leaving 11 bases between them. The CDR3 DNA follows: TGTGCCAGTGACTTCCGGGGCTATGGCTACACCTTC. It codes for CASDFRGYGYTF.

The gene calls are TRBV6-5 and TRBJ1-5; 10 positions match TRBD1. V shed 6 bases and J 5 bases; nucleotides not matched to a gene: 4. CDR3 length equals 14 residues. Germline-derived CDR1 and CDR2 are MNHEY and SVGAGI. The CDR3 here is CASREGQGYQPQHF. DNA for the CDR3: TGTGCCAGCAGAGAGGGACAGGGGTATCAGCCCCAGCATTTT.

V gene TRBV28 combines with J gene TRBJ1-3, with D uncertain. V was clipped by 7 bases and J by 4 bases, with 14 bases between them. The CDR3 extends over 14 amino acids. Germline CDR1 reads MDHEN; CDR2 reads SYDVKM. This CDR3 reads CASITTVRGNTIYF. CDR3 nucleotides: TGTGCCAGCATTACAACAGTAAGAGGAAACACCATATATTTT.

A single count supports this clone. As DNA, the CDR3 is TGTGCCAGCAGAGAGGACAGGGGATGGGATGAAGCTTTCTTT. It is translated as CASREDRGWDEAFF. This chain connects TRBV6-5 to TRBJ1-1, with 9 bases fitting TRBD1. V shed 6 bases and J 7 bases; nucleotides not matched to a gene: 9. The length of the CDR3 is 14 residues. Germline CDR1 reads MNHEY; CDR2 reads SVGAGI.

This clone was seen a handful of times. V is TRBV4-2 and J is TRBJ2-1; 9 bases match TRBD2. The germline V gene encodes CDR1 LGHNA and CDR2 YNFKEQ. This CDR3 contains 20 residues. V trimming: 4 bases; J trimming: 7 bases; junction bases outside the gene matches: 23. The CDR3 nucleotides read TGTGCCAGCAGCCCTCCTCAGATTAGCGGGAGTTTGTGGGGTTGGAATGAGCAGTTCTTC. Amino acids: CASSPPQISGSLWGWNEQFF.